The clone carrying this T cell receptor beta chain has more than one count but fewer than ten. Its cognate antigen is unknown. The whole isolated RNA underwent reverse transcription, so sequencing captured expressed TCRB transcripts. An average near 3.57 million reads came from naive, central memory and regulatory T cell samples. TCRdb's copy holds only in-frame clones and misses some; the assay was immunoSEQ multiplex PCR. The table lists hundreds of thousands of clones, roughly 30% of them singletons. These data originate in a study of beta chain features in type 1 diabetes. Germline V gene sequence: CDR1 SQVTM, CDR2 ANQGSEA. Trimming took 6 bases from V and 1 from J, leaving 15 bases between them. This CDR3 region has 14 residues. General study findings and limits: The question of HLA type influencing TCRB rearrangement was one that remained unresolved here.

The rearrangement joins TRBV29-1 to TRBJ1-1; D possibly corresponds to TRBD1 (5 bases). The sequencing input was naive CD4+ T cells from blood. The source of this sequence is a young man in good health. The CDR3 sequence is CSVDPDRENTEAFF. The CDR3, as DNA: TGCAGCGTCGATCCCGACAGAGAGAACACTGAAGCTTTCTTT.